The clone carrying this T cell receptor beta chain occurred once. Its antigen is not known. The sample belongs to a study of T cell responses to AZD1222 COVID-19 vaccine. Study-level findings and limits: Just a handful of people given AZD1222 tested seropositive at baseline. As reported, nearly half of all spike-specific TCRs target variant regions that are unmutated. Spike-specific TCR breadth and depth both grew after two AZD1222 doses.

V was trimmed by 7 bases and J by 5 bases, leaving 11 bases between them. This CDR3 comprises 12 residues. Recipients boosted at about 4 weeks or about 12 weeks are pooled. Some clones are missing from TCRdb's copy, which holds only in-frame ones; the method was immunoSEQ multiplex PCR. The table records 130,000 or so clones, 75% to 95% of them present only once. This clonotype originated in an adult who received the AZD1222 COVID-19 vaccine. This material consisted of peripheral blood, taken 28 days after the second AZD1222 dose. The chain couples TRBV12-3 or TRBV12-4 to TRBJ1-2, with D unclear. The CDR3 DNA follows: TGTGCCAGCACCAATGGAGGGTATGGCTACACCTTC. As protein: CASTNGGYGYTF.